This paragraph reports one T cell receptor (beta chain). Methods used by the authors: Estimation of nucleated cell counts relied on the amplification of reference gene primers. TCRdb keeps only in-frame clones here, not all; method: immunoSEQ multiplex PCR. That table gives V, J and clone size, and the DNA gave D and trimming. In the table there are about 150,000 clones, 80% of which are singletons. This sample was included in a study of blood T cell repertoires in COVID-19. Study-wide background: The origin of the acute and convalescent COVID-19 samples was the United States, Italy and Spain. Sources were T cells, B-cell-depleted T cells, or PBMCs; the material itself was cDNA or gDNA.

The CDR3 has 14 residues. Germline assignment: CDR1 MDHEN and CDR2 SYDVKM. V lost 7 bases, J lost 3 bases, and 13 bases lay in between. The sample consisted of peripheral blood. This rearrangement joins TRBV28 to TRBJ1-5; a weak D match, TRBD1 (6 bases). This TCR came from a man aged 60 to 69 with acute or convalescent COVID-19. CDR3 coding DNA: TGTGCCAGCATTCCAGGGGAGTTCAATCAGCCCCAGCATTTT. Its protein product is CASIPGEFNQPQHF.